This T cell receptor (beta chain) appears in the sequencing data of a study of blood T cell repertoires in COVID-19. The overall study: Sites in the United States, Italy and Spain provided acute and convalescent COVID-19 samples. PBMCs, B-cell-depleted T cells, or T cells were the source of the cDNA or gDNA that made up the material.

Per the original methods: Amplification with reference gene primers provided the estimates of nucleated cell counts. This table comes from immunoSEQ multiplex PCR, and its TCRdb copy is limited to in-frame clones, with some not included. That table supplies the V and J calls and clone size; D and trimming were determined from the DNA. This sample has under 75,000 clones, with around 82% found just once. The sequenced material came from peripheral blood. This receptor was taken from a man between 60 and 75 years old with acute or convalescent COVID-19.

The CDR3: CASSPVAGMLENIQYF. The CDR3 region has the DNA TGTGCCAGCTCACCAGTCGCGGGGATGCTTGAAAACATTCAGTACTTC. This chain joins TRBV18 and TRBJ2-4; TRBD2 is a possible D gene (6 bases). Germline V gene lookup returns CDR1 KGHSH and CDR2 LQKENI. The CDR3 has 16 amino acids. The V gene lost 2 bases and the J gene lost 5 bases, with 16 bases spanning the gap.